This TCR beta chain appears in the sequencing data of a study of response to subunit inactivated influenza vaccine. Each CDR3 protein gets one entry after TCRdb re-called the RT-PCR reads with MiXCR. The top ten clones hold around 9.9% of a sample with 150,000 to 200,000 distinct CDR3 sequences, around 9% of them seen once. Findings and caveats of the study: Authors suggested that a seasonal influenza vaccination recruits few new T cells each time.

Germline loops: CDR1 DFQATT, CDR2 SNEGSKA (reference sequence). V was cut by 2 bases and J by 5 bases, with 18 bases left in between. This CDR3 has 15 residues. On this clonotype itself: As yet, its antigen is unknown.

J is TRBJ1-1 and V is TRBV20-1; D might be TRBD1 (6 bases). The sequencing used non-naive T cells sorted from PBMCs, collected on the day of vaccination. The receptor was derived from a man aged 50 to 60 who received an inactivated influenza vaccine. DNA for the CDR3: TGCAGTGCTAGACCCCCTAGGACAGCGGGGACTGAAGCTTTCTTT. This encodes CSARPPRTAGTEAFF.